This entry lists 32 T cell receptor beta chains sequenced from one sample in a study of blood T cell repertoires in COVID-19. TCRdb's table, derived via immunoSEQ multiplex PCR, lists solely in-frame clones and lacks some. The sample consists of over 45,000 clones, roughly 86% of them appearing once. Sequenced: peripheral blood. These receptors came from a man aged 55 to 70 with active COVID-19.

J is TRBJ2-5 and V is TRBV30; a possible D gene is TRBD2 (5 bases). The CDR3 length is 15 residues. Trimming removed 7 bases at V and 2 bases at J, with 20 bases between. Germline-derived CDR1 and CDR2 are GTSNPN and SVGIG (reference sequence). CDR3 in DNA: TGTGCCTCCTCACGTGGGAGTGTGGCGCAAGAGACCCAGTACTTC. It codes for CASSRGSVAQETQYF.

CDR3 coding DNA: TGTGCCAGCAGTTTACTAGCGGGAGGTAACGAGCAGTACTTC. Translating it yields CASSLLAGGNEQYF. The V gene is TRBV27, the J gene TRBJ2-7; 11 bases fit TRBD2. The germline gives CDR1 MNHEY, CDR2 SMNVEV (reference sequence). Trimming at V came to 2 bases and at J to 5 bases, leaving 2 bases not matched to a gene. The CDR3 extends over 14 amino acids.

The chain employs TRBV6-6 and TRBJ2-5, with 10 nucleotides matching TRBD2. The CDR3 is 14 amino acids. CDR1 MNHNY and CDR2 SVGAGI come from the germline V gene (reference sequence). V was clipped by 7 bases and J by 5 bases; unmatched bases: 7. The CDR3 protein is CASILAGELETQYF. The DNA for the CDR3 is TGTGCCAGCATCCTAGCGGGAGAATTGGAGACCCAGTACTTC.

This chain uses TRBV7-2 with TRBJ2-7; D is unclear. The CDR3 runs 11 residues. The V gene's germline CDR1 is SGHTA and CDR2 FQGNSA. V lost 8 bases and J 5 bases, leaving 10 bases between the germline ends. CDR3 coding DNA: TGTGCCAGCGGTCGGGTACACGAGCAGTACTTC. This encodes CASGRVHEQYF.

V gene TRBV19 combines with J gene TRBJ2-2; weak D call: TRBD1 (5 bases). In germline, CDR1 is LNHDA, CDR2 SQIVND (reference sequence). Trimming removed 7 bases from V and 7 bases from J, with 7 bases in between. The CDR3 has 11 residues. The CDR3 sequence: CASKDIGELFF. Here the CDR3 DNA reads TGTGCCAGTAAGGACATCGGGGAGCTGTTTTTT.

J is TRBJ2-1 and V is TRBV5-5; unclear D gene. There are 14 residues in the CDR3. CDR1 SGHKS and CDR2 YYEKEE come from the germline V gene (reference sequence). Deletions cut 1 base from V and 1 base from J, with 6 bases between. DNA of the CDR3: TGTGCCAGCAGCTTGCAACAGTCCTACAATGAGCAGTTCTTC. Protein sequence: CASSLQQSYNEQFF.

Regarding this clone: Other DNA sequences within the sample encode an identical CDR3. The chain carries TRBV7-3 and TRBJ2-5; maybe TRBD1 (6 bases). Between the trimmed V and J ends, which lost 5 bases and 5 bases, there was a span of 12 bases. The CDR3 has 13 residues. Germline-derived CDR1 and CDR2 are SGHTA and FQGTGA. The CDR3 loop reads CASSAERGETQYF. CDR3 sequence (DNA): TGTGCCAGCAGCGCTGAGAGGGGGGAGACCCAGTACTTC.

The chain has TRBV6-5 and TRBJ2-5; 9 nucleotides agree with TRBD2. The germline V gene encodes CDR1 MNHEY and CDR2 SVGAGI. The V gene end was trimmed by 5 bases and the J gene end by 2 bases; junction bases not matched to a gene: 6. The CDR3 totals 15 residues. The DNA for the CDR3 is TGTGCCAGCAGTCTGGGGGCGGGAGGGCAAGAGACCCAGTACTTC. Translating gives CASSLGAGGQETQYF.

The chain links TRBV6-1 to TRBJ2-1, with 7 positions matching TRBD1. CDR3 length: 14 residues. Germline V lookup: CDR1 MNHNS, CDR2 SASEGT. V shed 3 bases and J 8 bases; nucleotides not matched to a gene: 7. The CDR3 region has the DNA TGTGCCAGCAGTGAGACAGGGCCCAGGGATGAGCAGTTCTTC. This codes for CASSETGPRDEQFF.

The chain combines TRBV7-3 with TRBJ2-1, with 9 nucleotides matching TRBD2. V shed 5 bases, J shed 8 bases, and the junction held 4 bases outside the gene matches. This CDR3 has 13 amino acids. Germline CDR1 is SGHTA and CDR2 is FQGTGA. The CDR3 bases are TGTGCCAGCAGCCCGGGACTAGCTGATGAGCAGTTCTTC. This gives the protein CASSPGLADEQFF.

This clone was detected only once. The chain links TRBV27 to TRBJ2-7; D perhaps matches TRBD2 (5 bases). This CDR3 has 13 residues. Germline CDR1 and CDR2: MNHEY and SMNVEV (reference sequence). The V end lost 3 bases, the J end lost 3 bases, and 9 bases lay between the germline ends. CDR3 sequence: CASSFGLNYEQYF. CDR3 nucleotides: TGTGCCAGCAGTTTTGGACTGAACTACGAGCAGTACTTC.

This chain links TRBV9 with TRBJ2-1; 11 bases match TRBD2. V shed 0 bases, J shed 6 bases, and the junction held 2 bases outside the gene matches. This CDR3 has 15 residues. Germline CDR1 SGDLS, CDR2 YYNGEE. The CDR3 protein is CASSVALAGGNEQFF. CDR3 bases: TGTGCCAGCAGCGTAGCGCTAGCGGGAGGCAATGAGCAGTTCTTC.

The genes are TRBV11-3 and TRBJ2-1, with D possibly matching TRBD2 (6 bases). Trimming shortened V by 0 bases and J by 7 bases, and 13 bases separated the two germline ends. The CDR3 contains 15 residues. CDR1 is SGHNT and CDR2 is YENEEA in the germline V gene. The CDR3 loop is CASSLDLGRGNEQFF. The CDR3 DNA follows: TGTGCCAGCAGCTTAGATCTAGGGCGGGGAAATGAGCAGTTCTTC. Together with reference TRBV11-3 and TRBJ2-1, the CDR3 gives the full variable domain: EAGVVQSPRYKIIEKKQPVAFWCNPISGHNTLYWYLQNLGQGPELLIRYENEEAVDDSQLPKDRFSAERLKGVDSTLKIQPAELGDSAVYLCASSLDLGRGNEQFFGPGTRLTVL.

The chain is built from TRBV5-5 and TRBJ2-5; D might be TRBD1 (6 bases). The length of the CDR3 is 16 residues. V was cut by 7 bases and J by 3 bases, with 22 bases left in between. Germline V CDR1 and CDR2: SGHKS, YYEKEE (reference sequence). This chain's CDR3 is CASSASLGAGEETQYF. The CDR3 DNA is TGTGCCAGCTCAGCTTCCCTGGGGGCAGGGGAAGAGACCCAGTACTTC.

This rearrangement joins TRBV7-3 to TRBJ2-7; 10 bases are a match to TRBD2. The CDR3 spans 15 residues. From germline, CDR1 is SGHTA and CDR2 FQGTGA. V gave up 6 bases and J gave up 4 bases; unmatched junction bases: 9. This CDR3 reads CASSAVASGSYEQYF. The CDR3 nucleotides are TGTGCCAGCAGTGCCGTGGCTAGCGGGAGTTACGAGCAGTACTTC. Full variable domain (remainder filled in from reference TRBV7-3 and TRBJ2-7): GAGVSQTPSNKVTEKGKYVELRCDPISGHTALYWYRQSLGQGPEFLIYFQGTGAADDSGLPNDRFFAVRPEGSVSTLKIQRTERGDSAVYLCASSAVASGSYEQYFGPGTRLTVT.

The V and J genes are TRBV27 and TRBJ2-3; 7 nucleotides align to TRBD1. Germline assignment: CDR1 MNHEY and CDR2 SMNVEV (reference sequence). This CDR3 is 17 amino acids long. V was clipped by 1 base and J by 1 base; unmatched bases: 8. The CDR3 spells CASSLLGRGPRTDTQYF. The CDR3, as DNA: TGTGCCAGCAGTTTATTGGGAAGGGGGCCCCGCACAGATACGCAGTATTTT.

The chain carries TRBV19 and TRBJ2-3; 7 nucleotides line up with TRBD1. CDR1 and CDR2 (germline): LNHDA, SQIVND (reference sequence). V lost 4 bases, J lost 2 bases, and 9 bases stayed unmatched. The CDR3 is 16 amino acids. The CDR3 here is CASSNPRTGHTDTQYF. Here the CDR3 DNA reads TGTGCCAGTAGTAACCCACGGACAGGCCACACAGATACGCAGTATTTT.

This clone came up once. The rearrangement joins TRBV7-3 to TRBJ2-6, with D maybe TRBD1 (5 bases). Germline V gene lookup returns CDR1 SGHTA and CDR2 FQGTGA. Trimming left V 2 bases short and J 0 bases short, with 14 bases between. This CDR3 contains 18 residues. The CDR3 is CASSLQGHVTSGANVLTF. DNA for the CDR3: TGTGCCAGCAGCTTACAGGGTCATGTGACCTCTGGGGCCAACGTCCTGACTTTC.

The sample holds a few counts of this clone. This chain links TRBV4-1 with TRBJ2-7; D is possibly TRBD2 (6 bases). V dropped 2 bases and J dropped 2 bases, with 7 bases sitting between them. CDR3 size: 13 residues. CDR1 and CDR2 from the germline V gene are MGHRA and YSYEKL. The CDR3 bases are TGCGCCAGCAGCCAAAGGGAGGCCTACGAGCAGTACTTC. Amino acid sequence: CASSQREAYEQYF.

The rearrangement joins TRBV25-1 to TRBJ2-7, with D unresolved. Germline CDR1 and CDR2: MGHDK and SYGVNS. V dropped 3 bases and J dropped 6 bases, with 12 bases sitting between them. CDR3 length: 13 amino acids. The CDR3 DNA sequence: TGTGCCAGCAGTGACCCCCGCCGGGTCGAGCAGTACTTC. It codes for CASSDPRRVEQYF.

The chain carries TRBV7-3 and TRBJ2-1, with 10 bases matching TRBD2. With 5 bases clipped from V and 4 bases from J, the junction kept 5 bases outside the gene matches. This CDR3 is 15 amino acids long. CDR1 is SGHTA and CDR2 is FQGTGA in the germline V gene. The CDR3 sequence is CASSRTSGQYNEQFF. CDR3 DNA sequence: TGTGCCAGCAGCCGGACTAGCGGACAATACAATGAGCAGTTCTTC.

This clone was found once. The CDR3 protein is CASSYPGAYEQYF. Written as DNA, the CDR3 is TGTGCCAGCAGTTACCCAGGGGCCTACGAGCAGTACTTC. This chain connects TRBV6-6 to TRBJ2-7; D may be TRBD1 (6 bases). Per germline, CDR1 MNHNY and CDR2 SVGAGI (reference sequence). Between the trimmed V and J ends, which lost 2 bases and 2 bases, there was a span of 7 bases. CDR3 length: 13 residues.

This clone was detected only once. V usage is TRBV20-1 and J usage is TRBJ2-5; no clear D gene. Looked up from germline, CDR1 is DFQATT and CDR2 is SNEGSKA (reference sequence). CDR3 length: 11 amino acids. V lost 6 bases and J lost 5, with 10 bases in between. The DNA for the CDR3 is TGCAGTGCCCTTCGCGAGGAGACCCAGTACTTC. It codes for CSALREETQYF.

The CDR3 reads CASSQAGTSGINEQFF. CDR3 DNA sequence: TGTGCCAGCAGCCAGGCCGGGACTAGCGGGATCAATGAGCAGTTCTTC. V gene TRBV11-3 combines with J gene TRBJ2-1; 13 nucleotides agree with TRBD2. V was clipped by 5 bases and J by 6 bases; unmatched bases: 7. CDR3 length: 16 residues. Germline V gene data show CDR1 as SGHNT and CDR2 as YENEEA.

The rearrangement links TRBV19 to TRBJ2-5, with 9 bases that match TRBD1. The CDR3 has 15 residues. V lost 4 bases, J lost 3 bases, and 6 bases stayed unmatched. CDR1 and CDR2 from the germline V gene are LNHDA and SQIVND (reference sequence). CDR3 nucleotide sequence: TGTGCCAGTAGTAGACCCCGGACAGGGGAAGAGACCCAGTACTTC. Its translation: CASSRPRTGEETQYF.

The rearrangement links TRBV30 to TRBJ2-7; possible D gene TRBD2, 11 bases. This CDR3 contains 18 residues. V lost 8 bases to trimming and J lost 4 bases, with 33 bases between them. Germline CDR1 and CDR2: GTSNPN and SVGIG (reference sequence). The CDR3: CASWTGGFTSGRKYEQYF. The CDR3 nucleotides read TGTGCCAGTTGGACAGGGGGGTTTACTAGCGGGAGAAAATACGAGCAGTACTTC.

The chain uses TRBV7-7 and TRBJ1-1, with TRBD1 as a possible D gene (6 bases). The V end lost 2 bases, the J end lost 1 base, and 14 bases lay between the germline ends. This CDR3 contains 16 residues. Germline CDR1 is SSHAT and CDR2 is FNYEAQ (reference sequence). The DNA for the CDR3 is TGTGCCAGCAGCTTACATAACAGGGAGGGGAACACTGAAGCTTTCTTT. Its protein product is CASSLHNREGNTEAFF. Together with reference TRBV7-7 and TRBJ1-1, the CDR3 gives the full variable domain: GAGVSQSPRYKVTKRGQDVTLRCDPISSHATLYWYQQALGQGPEFLTYFNYEAQPDKSGLPSDRFSAERPEGSISTLTIQRTEQRDSAMYRCASSLHNREGNTEAFFGQGTRLTVV.

The J gene is TRBJ2-1, the V gene TRBV15; TRBD2 aligns across 7 bases. V lost 4 bases and J lost 6; bases outside the gene matches: 12. The CDR3 is 16 residues long. Per germline, CDR1 LNHNV and CDR2 YYDKDF (reference sequence). This CDR3 reads CATSTVLEPSGNEQFF. CDR3 DNA: TGTGCCACCAGCACTGTCTTGGAGCCTAGCGGCAATGAGCAGTTCTTC.

The chain recombines TRBV19 with TRBJ1-1; D not resolved. The CDR3 sequence is 13 residues long. Germline-derived CDR1 and CDR2 are LNHDA and SQIVND (reference sequence). The germline V and J ends were trimmed by 7 bases and 2 bases, with 11 bases remaining between them. The CDR3 bases are TGTGCCAGTACGAGTAAGCTAAACACTGAAGCTTTCTTT. Its translation is CASTSKLNTEAFF.

This sequence joins TRBV2 and TRBJ2-3; 7 positions agree with TRBD2. V was clipped by 6 bases and J by 6 bases; unmatched bases: 18. Germline CDR1 is SNHLY and CDR2 is FYNNEI. This CDR3 is built from 17 residues. CDR3 sequence (DNA): TGTGCCAGCAGAAATCCCTCAGCGGGATCCATTAGCGATACGCAGTATTTT. It is translated as CASRNPSAGSISDTQYF.

This rearrangement joins TRBV5-6 to TRBJ2-7, with 10 bases matching TRBD2. V shed 1 base and J 3 bases; nucleotides not matched to a gene: 4. Germline V gene data show CDR1 as SGHDT and CDR2 as YYEEEE. This CDR3 is 15 amino acids long. CDR3 loop: CASSLLGLADYEQYF. The CDR3 DNA reads TGTGCCAGCAGCTTGTTAGGACTAGCGGACTACGAGCAGTACTTC.

The rearrangement uses TRBV19 and TRBJ2-3, with 8 bases matching TRBD2. Germline V gene lookup returns CDR1 LNHDA and CDR2 SQIVND (reference sequence). The CDR3 is 17 residues long. V lost 0 bases to trimming and J lost 5 bases; unmatched junction nucleotides: 10. The CDR3 DNA reads TGTGCCAGTAGTATAGATTTCGCTCGGGAGGGCGGAGATACGCAGTATTTT. Amino acid sequence: CASSIDFAREGGDTQYF.